These 14 T cell receptor beta chains share one sample of origin, sequenced in a study of control samples from healthy donors and cancer patients. The method was immunoSEQ multiplex PCR; TCRdb's version includes in-frame clones alone and lacks a portion of them. The sample records 30,000 to 40,000 clones, approximately 93% being singletons. The specimen sequenced was PBMCs. The receptors stem from a man in his forties or fifties with colorectal cancer.

This sequence joins TRBV6-5 and TRBJ2-1; weak D call: TRBD2 (6 bases). The V gene lost 4 bases and the J gene lost 0 bases, with 13 bases spanning the gap. CDR1 is MNHEY, CDR2 SVGAGI, per germline. The CDR3 spans 16 residues. CDR3 protein: CASSSQEGRSYNEQFF. In DNA, the CDR3 is TGTGCCAGCAGTTCGCAGGAGGGGCGCTCCTACAATGAGCAGTTCTTC.

This chain joins TRBV6-5 and TRBJ2-7; possibly TRBD1 for D (6 bases). CDR3 length equals 14 residues. V lost 6 bases and J 12 bases, leaving 24 bases between the germline ends. Germline V gene data show CDR1 as MNHEY and CDR2 as SVGAGI. The CDR3 is CASSGTSSIGFLYF. As DNA, the CDR3 is TGTGCCAGCAGCGGGACATCTAGCATTGGCTTTTTGTACTTC.

The chain combines TRBV20-1 with TRBJ2-7, with TRBD1 matching over 8 bases. The CDR3 is made up of 13 amino acids. Germline CDR1 is DFQATT and CDR2 is SNEGSKA (reference sequence). V trimming: 3 bases; J trimming: 3 bases; junction bases outside the gene matches: 4. CDR3 nucleotides: TGCAGTGCTAGTCAGGGGGCCGTCTACGAGCAGTACTTC. Its translation: CSASQGAVYEQYF.

V gene TRBV2 combines with J gene TRBJ2-2; perhaps TRBD1 as D (6 bases). Germline CDR1 and CDR2: SNHLY and FYNNEI. This CDR3 contains 13 residues. V was shortened by 7 bases and J by 4 bases, with 10 bases between the two germline ends. CDR3 DNA sequence: TGTGCCAGCACAATAGGGGGCACCGGGGAGCTGTTTTTT. This sequence encodes CASTIGGTGELFF.

The rearrangement links TRBV19 to TRBJ2-3; possibly TRBD1 for D (8 bases). V was trimmed by 5 bases and J by 1 base, leaving 13 bases between them. Germline CDR1 is LNHDA and CDR2 is SQIVND (reference sequence). The CDR3 extends over 15 amino acids. DNA of the CDR3: TGTGCCAGTAGTCGAACAGGGGGGGGCACAGATACGCAGTATTTT. Amino acids: CASSRTGGGTDTQYF.

The chain links TRBV7-9 to TRBJ2-7; D unclear. V lost 5 bases and J 5 bases, leaving 13 bases between the germline ends. The CDR3 extends over 13 amino acids. Germline V gene sequence: CDR1 SEHNR, CDR2 FQNEAQ (reference sequence). Written as DNA, the CDR3 is TGTGCCAGCAGCCCCTGGGAAACAAACGAGCAGTACTTC. Translating gives CASSPWETNEQYF.

The rearrangement joins TRBV25-1 to TRBJ1-6; D is unclear. Trimming pared 3 bases from V and 5 bases from J, leaving 11 bases between. The CDR3 has 15 amino acids. Germline CDR1 MGHDK, CDR2 SYGVNS. CDR3 coding DNA: TGTGCCAGCAGTGACGCCAGGTTGCATAATTCACCCCTCCACTTT. Residues: CASSDARLHNSPLHF.

The chain joins TRBV11-2 to TRBJ2-3; no clear D gene. The CDR3 sequence is 11 residues long. The germline V gene has CDR1 SGHAT and CDR2 FQNNGV. The ends were cut back, 3 bases at V and 5 bases at J, with 3 bases in the middle. In DNA, the CDR3 is TGTGCCAGCAGCTTTATAGATACGCAGTATTTT. Its translation is CASSFIDTQYF.

The chain joins TRBV5-6 to TRBJ2-7; D gene unclear. This CDR3 is built from 14 residues. V dropped 0 bases and J dropped 1 base, with 8 bases sitting between them. Germline CDR1 reads SGHDT; CDR2 reads YYEEEE. CDR3 sequence reads: CASSLAVGSYEQYF. The CDR3 nucleotides read TGTGCCAGCAGCTTGGCAGTCGGGTCCTACGAGCAGTACTTC.

The chain employs TRBV2 and TRBJ1-1, with D maybe TRBD1 (6 bases). The CDR3 has 15 amino acids. V was cut by 4 bases and J by 1 base, with 13 bases left in between. The germline gives CDR1 SNHLY, CDR2 FYNNEI. The CDR3 sequence: CASSALGTTNTEAFF. The CDR3 nucleotides are TGTGCCAGCAGTGCTTTGGGGACAACGAACACTGAAGCTTTCTTT.

The rearrangement links TRBV27 to TRBJ1-1; D gene uncertain. This CDR3 is 14 amino acids long. The V end was cut by 5 bases, the J end by 3 bases, with 13 bases between. Germline V gives CDR1 MNHEY, CDR2 SMNVEV (reference sequence). The CDR3 spells CASSRPDRYTEAFF. Here the CDR3 DNA reads TGTGCCAGCAGTAGACCCGACCGTTACACTGAAGCTTTCTTT.

CDR3 sequence: CASSFVGGNYGYTF. CDR3 DNA: TGTGCCAGCAGCTTTGTGGGGGGAAACTATGGCTACACCTTC. The gene calls are TRBV7-2 and TRBJ1-2; D is perhaps TRBD1 (5 bases). The germline V gene has CDR1 SGHTA and CDR2 FQGNSA. V lost 3 bases, J lost 2 bases, and 10 bases lay in between. This CDR3 region has 14 residues.

This chain joins TRBV10-3 and TRBJ2-2; TRBD1 matches 12 bases. CDR3 length equals 14 residues. Germline V gives CDR1 ENHRY, CDR2 SYGVKD. Unmatched junction bases numbered 5, after V lost 7 bases and J lost 8 bases. The CDR3 sequence is CAIMRDRGRGELFF. CDR3 bases: TGTGCCATCATGAGGGACAGGGGGCGAGGGGAGCTGTTTTTT.

The chain recombines TRBV5-1 with TRBJ1-5, with D uncertain. Trimming took 2 bases from V and 4 from J, leaving 7 bases between them. This CDR3 contains 13 residues. Germline-derived CDR1 and CDR2 are SGHRS and YFSETQ. This CDR3 reads CASSLEVNQPQHF. The DNA of the CDR3 is TGCGCCAGCAGCTTAGAGGTTAATCAGCCCCAGCATTTT.